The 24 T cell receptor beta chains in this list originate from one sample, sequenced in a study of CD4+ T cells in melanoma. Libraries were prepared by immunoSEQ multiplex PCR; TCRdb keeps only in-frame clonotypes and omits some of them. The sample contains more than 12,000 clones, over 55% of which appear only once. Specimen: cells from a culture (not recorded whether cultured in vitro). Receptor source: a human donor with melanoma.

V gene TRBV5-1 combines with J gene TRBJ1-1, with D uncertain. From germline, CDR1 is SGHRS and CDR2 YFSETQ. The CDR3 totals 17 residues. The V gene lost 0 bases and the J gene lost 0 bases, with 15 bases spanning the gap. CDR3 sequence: CASSLDLGAGLNTEAFF. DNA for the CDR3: TGCGCCAGCAGCTTGGATCTAGGCGCCGGTTTGAACACTGAAGCTTTCTTT.

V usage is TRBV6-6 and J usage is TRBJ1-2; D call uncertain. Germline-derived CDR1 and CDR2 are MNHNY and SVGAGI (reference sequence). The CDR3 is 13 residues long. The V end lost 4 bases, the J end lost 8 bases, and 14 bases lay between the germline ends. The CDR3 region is CASSLQSGGGYTF. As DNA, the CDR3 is TGTGCCAGCAGTTTACAGTCTGGAGGGGGCTACACCTTC.

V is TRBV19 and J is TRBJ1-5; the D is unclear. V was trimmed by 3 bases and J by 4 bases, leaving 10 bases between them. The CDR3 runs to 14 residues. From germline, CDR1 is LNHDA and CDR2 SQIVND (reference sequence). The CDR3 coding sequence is TGTGCCAGTAGTATTATGACGGAAAATCAGCCCCAGCATTTT. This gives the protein CASSIMTENQPQHF.

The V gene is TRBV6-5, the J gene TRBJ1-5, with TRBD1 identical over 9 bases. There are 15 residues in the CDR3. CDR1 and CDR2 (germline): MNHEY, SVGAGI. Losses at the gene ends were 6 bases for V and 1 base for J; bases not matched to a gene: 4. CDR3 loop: CASSLTGGSNQPQHF. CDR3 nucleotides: TGTGCCAGCAGCCTAACAGGGGGCAGCAATCAGCCCCAGCATTTT.

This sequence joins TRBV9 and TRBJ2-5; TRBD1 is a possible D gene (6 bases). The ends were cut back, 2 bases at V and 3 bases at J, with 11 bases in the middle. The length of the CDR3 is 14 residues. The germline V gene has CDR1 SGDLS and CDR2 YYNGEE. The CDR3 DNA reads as TGTGCCAGCAGCGTCAGGGGTCTTGAAGAGACCCAGTACTTC. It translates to CASSVRGLEETQYF. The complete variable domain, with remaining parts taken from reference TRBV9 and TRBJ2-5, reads DSGVTQTPKHLITATGQRVTLRCSPRSGDLSVYWYQQSLDQGLQFLIQYYNGEERAKGNILERFSAQQFPDLHSELNLSSLELGDSALYFCASSVRGLEETQYFGPGTRLLVL.

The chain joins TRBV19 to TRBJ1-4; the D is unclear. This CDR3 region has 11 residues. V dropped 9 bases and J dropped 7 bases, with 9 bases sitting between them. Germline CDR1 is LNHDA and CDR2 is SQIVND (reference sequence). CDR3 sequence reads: CASQIGEKLFF. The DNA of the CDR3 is TGTGCCAGCCAGATAGGTGAAAAACTGTTTTTT. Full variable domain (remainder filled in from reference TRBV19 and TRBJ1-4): DGGITQSPKYLFRKEGQNVTLSCEQNLNHDAMYWYRQDPGQGLRLIYYSQIVNDFQKGDIAEGYSVSREKKESFPLTVTSAQKNPTAFYLCASQIGEKLFFGSGTQLSVL.

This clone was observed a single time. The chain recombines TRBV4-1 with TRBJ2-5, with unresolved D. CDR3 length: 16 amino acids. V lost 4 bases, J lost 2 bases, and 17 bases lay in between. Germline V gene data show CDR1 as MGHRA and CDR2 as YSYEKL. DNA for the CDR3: TGCGCCAGCAGCCCCCTACCGTACCCCTTACAAGAGACCCAGTACTTC. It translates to CASSPLPYPLQETQYF.

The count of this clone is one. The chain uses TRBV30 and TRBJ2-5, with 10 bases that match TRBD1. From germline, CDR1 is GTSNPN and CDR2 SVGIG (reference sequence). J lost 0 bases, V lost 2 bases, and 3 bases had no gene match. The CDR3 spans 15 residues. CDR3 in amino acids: CAWSRGQGNQETQYF. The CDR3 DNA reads TGTGCCTGGAGTCGGGGACAGGGGAACCAAGAGACCCAGTACTTC.

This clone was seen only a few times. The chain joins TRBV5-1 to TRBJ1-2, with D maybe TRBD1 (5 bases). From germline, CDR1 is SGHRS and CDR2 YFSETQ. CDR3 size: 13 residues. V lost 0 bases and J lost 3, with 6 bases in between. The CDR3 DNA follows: TGCGCCAGCAGCTTGGGGGACGACTATGGCTACACCTTC. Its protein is CASSLGDDYGYTF.

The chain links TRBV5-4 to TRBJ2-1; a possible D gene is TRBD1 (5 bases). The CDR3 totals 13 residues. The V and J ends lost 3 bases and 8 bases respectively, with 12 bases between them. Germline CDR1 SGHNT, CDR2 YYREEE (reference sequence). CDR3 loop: CASSSRGWDEQFF. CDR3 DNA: TGTGCCAGCAGCTCTAGGGGTTGGGATGAGCAGTTCTTC. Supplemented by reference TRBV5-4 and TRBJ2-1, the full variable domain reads ETGVTQSPTHLIKTRGQQVTLRCSSQSGHNTVSWYQQALGQGPQFIFQYYREEENGRGNFPPRFSGLQFPNYSSELNVNALELDDSALYLCASSSRGWDEQFFGPGTRLTVL.

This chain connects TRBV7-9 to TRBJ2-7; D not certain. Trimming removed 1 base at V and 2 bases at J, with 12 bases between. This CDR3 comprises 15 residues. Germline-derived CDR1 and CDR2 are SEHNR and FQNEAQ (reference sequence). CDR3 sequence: CASSLGETVAYEQYF. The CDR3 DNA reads TGTGCCAGCAGCTTAGGCGAGACCGTCGCCTACGAGCAGTACTTC.

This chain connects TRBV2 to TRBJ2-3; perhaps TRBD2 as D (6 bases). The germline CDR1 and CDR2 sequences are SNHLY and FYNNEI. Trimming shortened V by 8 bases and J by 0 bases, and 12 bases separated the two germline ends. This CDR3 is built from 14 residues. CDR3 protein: CASGLRGSTDTQYF. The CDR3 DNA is TGTGCCAGCGGCTTGCGGGGCAGCACAGATACGCAGTATTTT.

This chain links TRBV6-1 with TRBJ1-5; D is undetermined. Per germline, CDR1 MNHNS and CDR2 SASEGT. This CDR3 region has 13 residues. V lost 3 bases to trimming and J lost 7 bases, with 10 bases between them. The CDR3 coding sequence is TGTGCCAGCAGTGATGAAGATTGGCAGCCCCAGCATTTT. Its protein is CASSDEDWQPQHF.

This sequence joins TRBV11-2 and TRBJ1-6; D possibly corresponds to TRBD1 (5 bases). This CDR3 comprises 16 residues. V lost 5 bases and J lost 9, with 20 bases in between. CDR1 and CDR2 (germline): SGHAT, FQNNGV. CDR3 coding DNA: TGTGCCAGCAGCCTAGGCGCGACAGTTACGGGTTCACCCCTCCACTTT. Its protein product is CASSLGATVTGSPLHF.

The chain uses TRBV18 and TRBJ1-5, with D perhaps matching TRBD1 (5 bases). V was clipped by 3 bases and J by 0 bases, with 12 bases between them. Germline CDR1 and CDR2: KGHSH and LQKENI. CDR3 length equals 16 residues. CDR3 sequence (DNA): TGTGCCAGCTCACCGGTGCCGACAGTTAGCAATCAGCCCCAGCATTTT. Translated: CASSPVPTVSNQPQHF.

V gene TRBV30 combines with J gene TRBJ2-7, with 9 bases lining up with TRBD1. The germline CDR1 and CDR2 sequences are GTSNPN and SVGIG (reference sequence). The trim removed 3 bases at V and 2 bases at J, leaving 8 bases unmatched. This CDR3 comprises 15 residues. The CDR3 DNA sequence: TGTGCCTGGAGGAACGGACAGGGGTTGGCCTACGAGCAGTACTTC. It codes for CAWRNGQGLAYEQYF.

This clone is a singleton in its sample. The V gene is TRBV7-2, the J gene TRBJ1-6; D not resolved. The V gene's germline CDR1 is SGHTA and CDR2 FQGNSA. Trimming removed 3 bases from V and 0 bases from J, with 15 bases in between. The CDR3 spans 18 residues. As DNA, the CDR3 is TGTGCCAGCAGCTTCTACGTATGGGGAAGCTCCTATAATTCACCCCTCCACTTT. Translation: CASSFYVWGSSYNSPLHF.

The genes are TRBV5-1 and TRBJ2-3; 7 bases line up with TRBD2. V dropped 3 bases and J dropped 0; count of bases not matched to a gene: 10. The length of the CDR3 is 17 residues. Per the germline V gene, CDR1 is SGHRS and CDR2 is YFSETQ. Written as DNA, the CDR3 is TGCGCCAGCAGCTCCCTAATTCTAGCGGTTAGCACAGATACGCAGTATTTT. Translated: CASSSLILAVSTDTQYF.

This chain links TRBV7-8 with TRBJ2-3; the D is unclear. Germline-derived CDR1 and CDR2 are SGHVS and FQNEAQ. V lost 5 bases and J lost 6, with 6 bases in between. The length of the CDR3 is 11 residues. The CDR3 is CASSMGDTQYF. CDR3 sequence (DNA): TGTGCCAGCAGCATGGGGGATACGCAGTATTTT.

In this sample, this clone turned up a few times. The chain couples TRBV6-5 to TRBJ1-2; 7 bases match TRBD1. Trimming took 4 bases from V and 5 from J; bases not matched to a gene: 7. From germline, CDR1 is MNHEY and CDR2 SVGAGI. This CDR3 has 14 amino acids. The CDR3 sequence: CASSFQGQTYGYTF. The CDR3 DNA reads TGTGCCAGCAGTTTCCAGGGACAGACTTATGGCTACACCTTC.

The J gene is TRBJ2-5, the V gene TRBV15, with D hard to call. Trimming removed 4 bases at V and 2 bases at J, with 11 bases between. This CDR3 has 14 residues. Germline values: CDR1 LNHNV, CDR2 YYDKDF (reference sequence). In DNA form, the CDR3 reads TGTGCCACCAGCATCCGAGACCCGCAAGAGACCCAGTACTTC. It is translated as CATSIRDPQETQYF.

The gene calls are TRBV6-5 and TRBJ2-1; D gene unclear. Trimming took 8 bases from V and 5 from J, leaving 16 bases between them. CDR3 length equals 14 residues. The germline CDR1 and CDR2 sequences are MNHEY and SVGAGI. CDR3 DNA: TGTGCCAGCGCGCCGAGGACCTTACACAATGAGCAGTTCTTC. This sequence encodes CASAPRTLHNEQFF.

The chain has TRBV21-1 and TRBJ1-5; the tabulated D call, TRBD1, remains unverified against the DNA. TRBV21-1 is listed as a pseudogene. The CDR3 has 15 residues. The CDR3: CASIPEKSGGRPQHF. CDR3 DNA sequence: TGTGCCAGCATCCCGGAGAAGTCAGGGGGGAGGCCCCAGCATTTT.

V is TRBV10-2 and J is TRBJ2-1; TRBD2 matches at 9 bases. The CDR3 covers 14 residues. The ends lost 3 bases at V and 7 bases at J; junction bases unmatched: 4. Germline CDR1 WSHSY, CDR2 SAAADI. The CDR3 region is CASSELSGGNEQFF. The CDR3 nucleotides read TGCGCCAGCAGTGAACTTAGCGGGGGAAATGAGCAGTTCTTC.